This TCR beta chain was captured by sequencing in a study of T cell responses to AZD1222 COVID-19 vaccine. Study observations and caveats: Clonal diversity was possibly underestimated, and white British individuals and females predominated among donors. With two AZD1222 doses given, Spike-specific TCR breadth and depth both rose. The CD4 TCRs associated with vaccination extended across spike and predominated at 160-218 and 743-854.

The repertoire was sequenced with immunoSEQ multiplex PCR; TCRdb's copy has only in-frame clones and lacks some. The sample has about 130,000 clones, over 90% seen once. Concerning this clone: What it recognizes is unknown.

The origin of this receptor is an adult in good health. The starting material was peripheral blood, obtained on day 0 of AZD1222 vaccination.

The CDR3 protein is CASSLKGTGGGGYTF. The CDR3 region has the DNA TGCGCCAGCAGCTTGAAAGGCACAGGGGGCGGTGGCTACACCTTC. The genes are TRBV5-1 and TRBJ1-2; 9 bases are shared with TRBD1. J was trimmed by 7 bases and V by 1 base; bases with no gene match: 8. CDR3 length: 15 residues. The germline V gene has CDR1 SGHRS and CDR2 YFSETQ.